This T cell receptor beta chain was recovered during a study of blood T cell repertoires in COVID-19. Study at large: Samples taken during acute and convalescent COVID-19 were collected in the United States, Italy and Spain. The analysed material was cDNA or gDNA that came from T cells, B-cell-depleted T cells, or PBMCs.

CDR1 and CDR2 from the germline V gene are SGHAT and FQNNGV. The CDR3 totals 13 residues. Authors' processing steps: Amplification from reference gene primers served as the basis for estimated nucleated cell counts. The repertoire was sequenced with immunoSEQ multiplex PCR; TCRdb's copy has only in-frame clones and lacks some. V and J calls and clone size are given by that table; D and trimming were obtained from the DNA. The sample yields fewer than 70,000 clones, around 76% seen once. Comment on this clone: One end of the junction is discordant with germline, which a read error may explain.

This sequence was found in a human donor in a cohort sampled during active COVID-19. The specimen was peripheral blood. The chain recombines TRBV11-2 with TRBJ2-7, with D perhaps matching TRBD2 (5 bases). The CDR3 DNA reads as TGTGCCAGCAGCTTAGAGTTCCCAGCGGAGACCAACTTC. This sequence encodes CASSLEFPAETNF.